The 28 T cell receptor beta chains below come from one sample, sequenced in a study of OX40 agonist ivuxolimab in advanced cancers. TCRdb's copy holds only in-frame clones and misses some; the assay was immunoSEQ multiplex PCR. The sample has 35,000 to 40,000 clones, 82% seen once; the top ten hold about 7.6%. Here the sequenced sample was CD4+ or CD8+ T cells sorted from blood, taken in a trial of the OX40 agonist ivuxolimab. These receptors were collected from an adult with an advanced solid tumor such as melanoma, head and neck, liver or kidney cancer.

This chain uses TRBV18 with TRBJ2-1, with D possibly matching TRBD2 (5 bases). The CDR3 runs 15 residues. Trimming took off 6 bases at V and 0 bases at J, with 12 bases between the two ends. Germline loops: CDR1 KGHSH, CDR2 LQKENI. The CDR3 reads CASSLTGDSYNEQFF. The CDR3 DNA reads TGTGCCAGCTCGCTCACCGGGGACTCCTACAATGAGCAGTTCTTC.

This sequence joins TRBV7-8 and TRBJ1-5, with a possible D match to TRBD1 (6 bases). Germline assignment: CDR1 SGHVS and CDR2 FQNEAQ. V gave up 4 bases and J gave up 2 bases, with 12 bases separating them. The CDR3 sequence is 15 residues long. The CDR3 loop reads CASSSGGQRNQPQHF. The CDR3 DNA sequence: TGTGCCAGCAGCTCAGGCGGACAGCGCAATCAGCCCCAGCATTTT.

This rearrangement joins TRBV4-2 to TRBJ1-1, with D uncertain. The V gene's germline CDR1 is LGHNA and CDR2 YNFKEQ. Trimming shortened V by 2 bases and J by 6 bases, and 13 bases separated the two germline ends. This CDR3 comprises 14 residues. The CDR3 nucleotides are TGTGCCAGCAGCCAACAACTGAGAGGAGCTGAAGCTTTCTTT. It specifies CASSQQLRGAEAFF.

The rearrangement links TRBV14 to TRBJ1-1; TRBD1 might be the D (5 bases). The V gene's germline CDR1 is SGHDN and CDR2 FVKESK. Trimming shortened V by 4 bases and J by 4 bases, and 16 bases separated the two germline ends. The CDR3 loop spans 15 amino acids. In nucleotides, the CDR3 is TGTGCCAGCAGCCGATGGGACGGCGGGTTCACTGAAGCTTTCTTT. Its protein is CASSRWDGGFTEAFF. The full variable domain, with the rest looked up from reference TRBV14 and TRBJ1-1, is EAGVTQFPSHSVIEKGQTVTLRCDPISGHDNLYWYRRVMGKEIKFLLHFVKESKQDESGMPNNRFLAERTGGTYSTLKVQPAELEDSGVYFCASSRWDGGFTEAFFGQGTRLTVV.

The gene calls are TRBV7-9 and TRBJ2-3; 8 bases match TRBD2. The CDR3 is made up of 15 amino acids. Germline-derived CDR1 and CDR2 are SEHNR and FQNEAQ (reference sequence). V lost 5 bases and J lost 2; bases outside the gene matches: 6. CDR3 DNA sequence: TGTGCCAGCAGCCATACTAGCGGTGCCACAGATACGCAGTATTTT. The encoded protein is CASSHTSGATDTQYF.

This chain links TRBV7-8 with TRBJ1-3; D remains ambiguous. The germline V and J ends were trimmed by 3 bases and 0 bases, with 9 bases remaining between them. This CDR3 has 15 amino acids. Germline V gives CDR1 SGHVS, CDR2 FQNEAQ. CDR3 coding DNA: TGTGCCAGCAGCTTCGGACGAGACTCTGGAAACACCATATATTTT. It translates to CASSFGRDSGNTIYF. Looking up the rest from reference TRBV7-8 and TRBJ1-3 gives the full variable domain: GAGVSQSPRYKVAKRGQDVALRCDPISGHVSLFWYQQALGQGPEFLTYFQNEAQLDKSGLPSDRFFAERPEGSVSTLKIQRTQQEDSAVYLCASSFGRDSGNTIYFGEGSWLTVV.

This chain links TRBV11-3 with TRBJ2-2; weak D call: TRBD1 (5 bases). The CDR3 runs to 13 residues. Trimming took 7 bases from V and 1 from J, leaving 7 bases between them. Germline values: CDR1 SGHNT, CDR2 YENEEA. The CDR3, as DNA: TGTGCCAGCACCGACAGGAACACCGGGGAGCTGTTTTTT. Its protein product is CASTDRNTGELFF.

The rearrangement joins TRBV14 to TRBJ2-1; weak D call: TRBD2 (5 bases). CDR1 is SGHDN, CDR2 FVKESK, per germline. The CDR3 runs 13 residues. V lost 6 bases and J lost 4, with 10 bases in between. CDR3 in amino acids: CASSWTVYNEQFF. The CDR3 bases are TGTGCCAGCAGTTGGACTGTTTACAATGAGCAGTTCTTC.

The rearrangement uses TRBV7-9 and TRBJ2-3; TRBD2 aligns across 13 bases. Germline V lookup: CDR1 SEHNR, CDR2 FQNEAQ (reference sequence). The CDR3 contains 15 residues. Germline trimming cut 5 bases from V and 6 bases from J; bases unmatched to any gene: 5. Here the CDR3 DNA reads TGTGCCAGCAGCCGGACTAGCGGGAGTTTTGATACGCAGTATTTT. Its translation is CASSRTSGSFDTQYF.

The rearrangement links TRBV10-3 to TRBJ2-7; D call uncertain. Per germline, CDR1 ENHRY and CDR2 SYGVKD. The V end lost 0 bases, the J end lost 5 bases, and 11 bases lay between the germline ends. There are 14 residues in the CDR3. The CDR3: CAISESSGSNEQYF. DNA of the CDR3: TGTGCCATCAGTGAGTCGTCAGGAAGCAACGAGCAGTACTTC.

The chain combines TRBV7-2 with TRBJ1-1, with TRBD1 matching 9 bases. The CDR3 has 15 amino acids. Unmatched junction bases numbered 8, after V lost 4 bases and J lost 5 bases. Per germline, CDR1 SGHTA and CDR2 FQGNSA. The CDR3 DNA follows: TGTGCCAGCAGCTGGGGGGACAGGGTATCTACTGAAGCTTTCTTT. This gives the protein CASSWGDRVSTEAFF.

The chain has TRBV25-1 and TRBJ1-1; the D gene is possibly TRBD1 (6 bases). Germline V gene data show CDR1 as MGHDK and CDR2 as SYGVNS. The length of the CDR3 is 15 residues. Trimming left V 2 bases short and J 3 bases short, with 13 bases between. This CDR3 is CASSEPGRGDTEAFF. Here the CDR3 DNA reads TGTGCCAGCAGTGAACCCGGGAGGGGGGACACTGAAGCTTTCTTT.

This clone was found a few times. The CDR3 loop reads CASSPRGSDETQYF. The CDR3, as DNA: TGTGCCAGCAGCCCCAGGGGGAGCGACGAGACCCAGTACTTC. This chain uses TRBV11-2 with TRBJ2-5; 7 nucleotides match TRBD1. CDR1 SGHAT and CDR2 FQNNGV come from the germline V gene. Trimming took 5 bases from V and 5 from J; bases not matched to a gene: 8. The CDR3 is 14 residues long.

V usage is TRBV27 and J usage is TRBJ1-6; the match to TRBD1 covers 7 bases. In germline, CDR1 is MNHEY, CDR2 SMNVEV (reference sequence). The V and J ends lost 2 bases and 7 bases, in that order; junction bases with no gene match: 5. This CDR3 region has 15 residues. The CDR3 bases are TGTGCCAGCAGTTTAAGTTTCAGGGGGAATTCACCCCTCCACTTT. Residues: CASSLSFRGNSPLHF.

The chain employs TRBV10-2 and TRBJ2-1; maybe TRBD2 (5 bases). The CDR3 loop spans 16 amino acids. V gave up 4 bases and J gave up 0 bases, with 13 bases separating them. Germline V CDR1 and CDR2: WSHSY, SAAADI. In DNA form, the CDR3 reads TGCGCCAGCAGTGGGACGGAGGTCAGCTCCTACAATGAGCAGTTCTTC. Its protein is CASSGTEVSSYNEQFF.

CDR3 sequence: CASSIGTARGEAFF. The CDR3 bases are TGTGCCAGTAGTATAGGAACAGCCCGCGGTGAAGCTTTCTTT. This chain joins TRBV19 and TRBJ1-1; D gene unclear. The CDR3 consists of 14 residues. The V and J ends lost 1 base and 7 bases respectively, with 13 bases between them. Germline-derived CDR1 and CDR2 are LNHDA and SQIVND (reference sequence). Full variable domain (rest looked up from reference TRBV19 and TRBJ1-1): DGGITQSPKYLFRKEGQNVTLSCEQNLNHDAMYWYRQDPGQGLRLIYYSQIVNDFQKGDIAEGYSVSREKKESFPLTVTSAQKNPTAFYLCASSIGTARGEAFFGQGTRLTVV.

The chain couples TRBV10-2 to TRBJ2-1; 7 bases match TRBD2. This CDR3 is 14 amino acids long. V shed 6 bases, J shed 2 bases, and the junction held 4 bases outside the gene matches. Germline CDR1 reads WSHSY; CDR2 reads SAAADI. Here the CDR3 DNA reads TGCGCCAGCAGCGGGGGAGGGCCCTACAATGAGCAGTTCTTC. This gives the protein CASSGGGPYNEQFF.

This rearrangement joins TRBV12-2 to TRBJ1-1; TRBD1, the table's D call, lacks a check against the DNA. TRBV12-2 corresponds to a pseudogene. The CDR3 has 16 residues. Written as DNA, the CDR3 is TGTGCAAGTCGCTGTCCCTTTCAGGGGCTGAACACTGAAGCTTTCTTT. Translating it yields CASRCPFQGLNTEAFF.

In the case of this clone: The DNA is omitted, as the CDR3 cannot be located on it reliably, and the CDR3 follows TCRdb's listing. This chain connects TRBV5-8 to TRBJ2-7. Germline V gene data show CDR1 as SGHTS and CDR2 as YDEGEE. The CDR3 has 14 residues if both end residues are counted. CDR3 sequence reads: CASSFGPGSYEQYF.

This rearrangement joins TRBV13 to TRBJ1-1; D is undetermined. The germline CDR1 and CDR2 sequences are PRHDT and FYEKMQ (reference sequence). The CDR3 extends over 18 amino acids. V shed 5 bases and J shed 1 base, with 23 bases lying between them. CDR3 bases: TGTGCCAGCAGCCCCGCAGGTGGCCGCAATCCGTGGAACACTGAAGCTTTCTTT. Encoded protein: CASSPAGGRNPWNTEAFF.

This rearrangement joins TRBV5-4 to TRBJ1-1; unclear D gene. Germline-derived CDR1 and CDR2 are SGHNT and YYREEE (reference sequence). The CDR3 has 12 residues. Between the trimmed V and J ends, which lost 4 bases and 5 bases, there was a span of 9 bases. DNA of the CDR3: TGTGCCAGCAGCCAACCTGGGACTGAAGCTTTCTTT. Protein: CASSQPGTEAFF.

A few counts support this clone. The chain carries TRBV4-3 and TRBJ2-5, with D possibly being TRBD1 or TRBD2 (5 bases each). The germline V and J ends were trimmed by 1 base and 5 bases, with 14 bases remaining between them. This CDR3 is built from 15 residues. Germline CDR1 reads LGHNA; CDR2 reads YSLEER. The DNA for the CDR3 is TGCGCCAGCAGCCAAGCCGGGACCCTCCGGGAGACCCAGTACTTC. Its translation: CASSQAGTLRETQYF.

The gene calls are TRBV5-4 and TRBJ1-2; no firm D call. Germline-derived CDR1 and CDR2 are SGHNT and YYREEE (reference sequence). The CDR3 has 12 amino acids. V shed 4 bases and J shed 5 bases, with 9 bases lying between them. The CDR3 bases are TGTGCCAGCAGCCCGGGGAGGTATGGCTACACCTTC. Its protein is CASSPGRYGYTF.

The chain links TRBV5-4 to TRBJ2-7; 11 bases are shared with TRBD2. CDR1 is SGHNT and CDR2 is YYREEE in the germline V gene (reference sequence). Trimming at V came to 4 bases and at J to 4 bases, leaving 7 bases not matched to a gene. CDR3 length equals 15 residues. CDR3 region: CASSPGTSGIYEQYF. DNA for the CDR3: TGTGCCAGCAGCCCCGGGACTAGCGGAATATACGAGCAGTACTTC.

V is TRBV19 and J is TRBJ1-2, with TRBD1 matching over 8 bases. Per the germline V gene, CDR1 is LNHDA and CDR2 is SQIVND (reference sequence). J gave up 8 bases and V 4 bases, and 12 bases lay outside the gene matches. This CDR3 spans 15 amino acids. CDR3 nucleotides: TGTGCCAGTAGTAGCTCCCGGACAGGGCTTAAAGGCTACACCTTC. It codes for CASSSSRTGLKGYTF.

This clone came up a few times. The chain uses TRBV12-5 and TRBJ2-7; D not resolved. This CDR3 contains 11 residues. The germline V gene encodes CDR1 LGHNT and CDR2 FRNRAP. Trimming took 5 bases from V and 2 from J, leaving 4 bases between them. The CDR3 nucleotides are TGTGCTAGTGGTACGACCTACGAGCAGTACTTC. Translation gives CASGTTYEQYF.

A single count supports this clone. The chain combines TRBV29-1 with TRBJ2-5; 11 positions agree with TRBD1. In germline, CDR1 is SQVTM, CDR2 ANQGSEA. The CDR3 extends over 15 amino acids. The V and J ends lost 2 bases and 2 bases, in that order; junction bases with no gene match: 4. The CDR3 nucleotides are TGCAGCGTTGAATTGCGGGACAGGGGGCAAGAGACCCAGTACTTC. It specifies CSVELRDRGQETQYF.

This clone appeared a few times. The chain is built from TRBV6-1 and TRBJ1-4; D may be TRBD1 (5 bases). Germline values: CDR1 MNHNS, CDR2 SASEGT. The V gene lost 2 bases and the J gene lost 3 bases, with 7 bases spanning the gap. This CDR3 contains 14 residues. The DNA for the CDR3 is TGTGCCAGCAGTGAACAGGGCTCTAATGAAAAACTGTTTTTT. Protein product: CASSEQGSNEKLFF.